The 24 T cell receptor beta chains presented below share a single source sample, sequenced in a study of T-cell reconstitution after alpha-beta-depleted transplantation in children. Preparation of the TCRbeta library was carried out with unique molecular identifiers. MiXCR, applied by TCRdb to the PCR reads, yields one record per CDR3 protein. Of around 120,000 distinct CDR3 sequences in the sample, about 21% were seen once. The specimen comprised PBMCs, mostly from graft donor cells, sampled 180 days after TCRalphabeta/CD19-depleted stem cell transplant. These receptors all come from a male patient between 2 and 9 years old who had a stem cell transplant for chronic granulomatous disease, so the T cells may come from the graft donor.

This clonotype was seen many times. The chain carries TRBV5-5 and TRBJ1-1; D gene uncertain. The V end lost 4 bases, the J end lost 0 bases, and 7 bases lay between the germline ends. Germline CDR1 is SGHKS and CDR2 is YYEKEE (reference sequence). There are 13 residues in the CDR3. CDR3 sequence: CASSKDLNTEAFF. The CDR3 coding sequence is TGTGCCAGCAGCAAAGATCTGAACACTGAAGCTTTCTTT.

This clonotype was detected only a few times. The chain combines TRBV12-3 or TRBV12-4 with TRBJ2-7, with D perhaps TRBD2 (6 bases). The CDR3 has 13 residues. V lost 4 bases and J lost 4, with 11 bases in between. DNA of the CDR3: TGTGCCAGCAGTTCACAGACTAGTTACGAGCAGTACTTC. Protein sequence: CASSSQTSYEQYF.

The sample holds many counts of this clonotype. The chain combines TRBV28 with TRBJ2-7; tentative D call: TRBD1 (6 bases). Germline V CDR1 and CDR2: MDHEN, SYDVKM. Trimming stripped 4 bases from V and 0 bases from J, with 13 bases between. The CDR3 length is 15 residues. The CDR3 loop reads CASSYDRPLSYEQYF. In DNA, the CDR3 is TGTGCCAGCAGTTACGACAGGCCTCTCTCCTACGAGCAGTACTTC. Variable domain in full (rest from reference TRBV28 and TRBJ2-7): DVKVTQSSRYLVKRTGEKVFLECVQDMDHENMFWYRQDPGLGLRLIYFSYDVKMKEKGDIPEGYSVSREKKERFSLILESASTNQTSMYLCASSYDRPLSYEQYFGPGTRLTVT.

This clonotype was seen at least ten times. The rearrangement joins TRBV20-1 to TRBJ2-3; TRBD2 matches 13 bases. Germline V gene data show CDR1 as DFQATT and CDR2 as SNEGSKA (reference sequence). The CDR3 is 16 amino acids. The junction had 6 bases not matched to a gene; V was cut back by 2 bases and J by 4 bases. In nucleotides, the CDR3 is TGCAGTGCTAGAACCACTAGCGGGAGGGCCCCAGATACGCAGTATTTT. Encoded protein: CSARTTSGRAPDTQYF.

V gene TRBV20-1 combines with J gene TRBJ1-5; 9 nucleotides agree with TRBD1. J gave up 1 base and V 1 base, and 14 bases lay outside the gene matches. CDR3 length: 19 residues. Per germline, CDR1 DFQATT and CDR2 SNEGSKA (reference sequence). The CDR3 DNA is TGCAGTGCTAGAGGTAAGTGGTTACAGGGGGCGGGGAGCAATCAGCCCCAGCATTTT. This codes for CSARGKWLQGAGSNQPQHF.

This clonotype turned up a few times. The chain combines TRBV29-1 with TRBJ2-5; 11 positions match TRBD2. Germline CDR1 is SQVTM and CDR2 is ANQGSEA. This CDR3 has 15 amino acids. J was trimmed by 2 bases and V by 5 bases; bases with no gene match: 7. This CDR3 is CSVPGLAALQETQYF. CDR3 nucleotide sequence: TGCAGCGTTCCGGGACTAGCGGCCCTTCAAGAGACCCAGTACTTC.

This chain uses TRBV12-3 or TRBV12-4 with TRBJ2-1; a possible D gene is TRBD1 (6 bases). This CDR3 spans 15 amino acids. Between the trimmed V and J ends, which lost 6 bases and 14 bases, there was a span of 26 bases. Written as DNA, the CDR3 is TGTGCCAGCAGCCAGACAGGAGGAGAGGGCCAGGGGAAGTTCTTC. It specifies CASSQTGGEGQGKFF.

The chain is built from TRBV6-5 and TRBJ2-2; D is tentatively TRBD1 or TRBD2 (5 bases each). This CDR3 contains 12 residues. CDR1 is MNHEY and CDR2 is SVGAGI in the germline V gene. Trimming took off 8 bases at V and 7 bases at J, with 11 bases between the two ends. CDR3 in DNA: TGTGCCAGCGGGGGAAATGGCGGGGAGCTGTTTTTT. Encoded protein: CASGGNGGELFF.

The V gene is TRBV12-5, the J gene TRBJ2-1; D is unclear. V was pared by 0 bases and J by 3 bases, with 9 bases between. Germline V gene sequence: CDR1 LGHNT, CDR2 FRNRAP. The CDR3 runs to 15 residues. The CDR3 DNA sequence: TGTGCTAGTGGTTTGGTATTAGGGCTCTACAATGAGCAGTTCTTC. It encodes CASGLVLGLYNEQFF.

This clonotype occurred a few times. The chain recombines TRBV9 with TRBJ1-2, with D possibly matching TRBD1 (5 bases). The CDR3 totals 15 residues. V lost 3 bases, J lost 2 bases, and 14 bases lay in between. Per the germline V gene, CDR1 is SGDLS and CDR2 is YYNGEE. The CDR3, as DNA: TGTGCCAGCAGCGAAGTCCTACAGGTGAACTATGGCTACACCTTC. Translating it yields CASSEVLQVNYGYTF.

This chain joins TRBV20-1 and TRBJ2-7; D not resolved. The V end lost 1 base, the J end lost 3 bases, and 16 bases lay between the germline ends. The CDR3 totals 15 residues. Germline loops: CDR1 DFQATT, CDR2 SNEGSKA (reference sequence). For the CDR3, the DNA is TGCAGTGCTAGAGCGTACAAAGGCTGGGACTACGAGCAGTACTTC. Its translation: CSARAYKGWDYEQYF.

V and J are TRBV7-6 and TRBJ1-1; 7 bases agree with TRBD1. CDR1 is SGHVS and CDR2 is FNYEAQ in the germline V gene. The CDR3 extends over 13 amino acids. V dropped 9 bases and J dropped 0; count of bases not matched to a gene: 4. The CDR3 protein is CASLTGLNTEAFF. The CDR3 nucleotides are TGTGCCAGTTTGACAGGGCTGAACACTGAAGCTTTCTTT.

This chain joins TRBV12-3 or TRBV12-4 and TRBJ2-3, with 9 bases matching TRBD2. The CDR3 extends over 17 amino acids. J gave up 0 bases and V 6 bases, and 10 bases lay outside the gene matches. CDR3 sequence reads: CASRTRTTSGSTDTQYF. The CDR3 region has the DNA TGTGCCAGCAGGACAAGAACAACTAGCGGGAGCACAGATACGCAGTATTTT.

This clonotype was seen ten or more times. CDR3 region: CASSFRTGLSYEQYF. The CDR3, as DNA: TGTGCCAGCAGTTTCAGGACAGGTCTCTCCTACGAGCAGTACTTC. The chain has TRBV12-3 or TRBV12-4 and TRBJ2-7, with 7 positions matching TRBD1. Germline trimming cut 3 bases from V and 0 bases from J; bases unmatched to any gene: 5. CDR3 length: 15 residues.

The V gene is TRBV10-1, the J gene TRBJ1-3; D unclear. The CDR3 contains 16 residues. Germline CDR1 is WNHNN and CDR2 is SYGVQD (reference sequence). V was pared by 3 bases and J by 0 bases, with 12 bases between. DNA of the CDR3: TGCGCCAGCAGTGAACTAGACGGTCTCTCTGGAAACACCATATATTTT. This encodes CASSELDGLSGNTIYF.

The rearrangement joins TRBV29-1 to TRBJ2-1; D is perhaps TRBD2 (6 bases). The CDR3 has 13 residues. Trimming pared 3 bases from V and 0 bases from J, leaving 6 bases between. The germline gives CDR1 SQVTM, CDR2 ANQGSEA. As DNA, the CDR3 is TGCAGCGTTGACGGGAGCTCCTACAATGAGCAGTTCTTC. Translating it yields CSVDGSSYNEQFF.

V is TRBV5-1 and J is TRBJ2-2, with 10 bases that match TRBD2. This CDR3 has 14 amino acids. The V gene's germline CDR1 is SGHRS and CDR2 YFSETQ. V gave up 4 bases and J gave up 6 bases; unmatched junction bases: 3. This chain's CDR3 is CASSTSGGAGELFF. The CDR3 DNA reads TGCGCCAGCAGCACAAGCGGGGGGGCCGGGGAGCTGTTTTTT. Combining the CDR3 with reference TRBV5-1 and TRBJ2-2 gives the whole variable domain KAGVTQTPRYLIKTRGQQVTLSCSPISGHRSVSWYQQTPGQGLQFLFEYFSETQRNKGNFPGRFSGRQFSNSRSEMNVSTLELGDSALYLCASSTSGGAGELFFGEGSRLTVL.

The rearrangement joins TRBV12-3 or TRBV12-4 to TRBJ1-3; D remains unclear. Between the trimmed V and J ends, which lost 3 bases and 4 bases, there was a span of 7 bases. This CDR3 spans 13 amino acids. The CDR3 DNA sequence: TGTGCCAGCAGTTTGCTAGCCGGAAACACCATATATTTT. Amino acid sequence: CASSLLAGNTIYF.

This chain uses TRBV12-3 or TRBV12-4 with TRBJ2-3; D may be TRBD1 (5 bases). CDR3 length equals 17 residues. V gave up 5 bases and J gave up 0 bases, with 18 bases separating them. CDR3 protein: CASSPKLFTGSTDTQYF. CDR3 coding DNA: TGTGCCAGCAGTCCCAAGCTGTTTACAGGCAGCACAGATACGCAGTATTTT.

There are many counts of this clonotype. This chain joins TRBV18 and TRBJ2-3; D may be TRBD1 (5 bases). Trimming left V 10 bases short and J 2 bases short, with 22 bases between. Germline V gene data show CDR1 as KGHSH and CDR2 as LQKENI. The CDR3 extends over 16 amino acids. The CDR3, as DNA: TGTGCCACCCAACCAACAGGCGTTACGCACACAGATACGCAGTATTTT. Its translation is CATQPTGVTHTDTQYF.

This clonotype was detected ten times or more. The chain joins TRBV11-2 to TRBJ2-1, with 11 positions matching TRBD2. Germline assignment: CDR1 SGHAT and CDR2 FQNNGV. The CDR3 extends over 16 amino acids. V was clipped by 4 bases and J by 3 bases; unmatched bases: 5. The CDR3 is CASSSIAGGGYNEQFF. The CDR3 DNA follows: TGTGCCAGCAGCTCCATAGCGGGAGGGGGCTACAATGAGCAGTTCTTC.

This clonotype was found a few times. The chain combines TRBV10-3 with TRBJ1-2; no definite D call. Trimming shortened V by 6 bases and J by 5 bases, and 13 bases separated the two germline ends. In germline, CDR1 is ENHRY, CDR2 SYGVKD. There are 13 residues in the CDR3. CDR3: CAIRQGGRYGYTF. CDR3 nucleotides: TGTGCCATCAGACAAGGTGGGAGGTATGGCTACACCTTC.

This clonotype was seen ten or more times. V is TRBV29-1 and J is TRBJ1-1, with D possibly being TRBD1 (6 bases). The germline V and J ends were trimmed by 0 bases and 5 bases, with 19 bases remaining between them. The CDR3 runs to 16 residues. CDR1 and CDR2 from the germline V gene are SQVTM and ANQGSEA. In nucleotides, the CDR3 is TGCAGCGTTGAAGATCCCGTGGGGGGCGAAAGGACTGAAGCTTTCTTT. Protein: CSVEDPVGGERTEAFF.

V and J are TRBV20-1 and TRBJ1-6, with D possibly being TRBD1 (6 bases). Trimming cost V 4 bases and J 8 bases, with 15 bases left between them. CDR3 length: 14 residues. Germline CDR1 DFQATT, CDR2 SNEGSKA (reference sequence). The CDR3 DNA follows: TGCAGTGCTATACGGGGGCCTCCGGATTCACCCCTCCACTTT. Amino acids: CSAIRGPPDSPLHF.